This TCR beta chain was sequenced for a study of T-cell reconstitution after alpha-beta-depleted transplantation in children. Unique molecular identifiers tagged the TCRbeta library. MiXCR, run by TCRdb on the PCR reads, gives a single entry per CDR3 protein. The sample holds 200,000 to 250,000 distinct CDR3 sequences, approximately 12% seen once. Looked up from germline, CDR1 is SSHAT and CDR2 is FNYEAQ (reference sequence). The CDR3 sequence is 12 residues long. This clonotype was found many times. An end of the junction does not agree with germline; a read error may underlie this. The chain is built from TRBV7-7 and TRBJ2-2, with D perhaps TRBD1 (6 bases). Sequences were derived from PBMCs from the stem cell graft donor, sampled from the stem cell graft. The source of this sequence is a human donor who donated a stem cell graft to a child with acute lymphoblastic leukemia. In nucleotides, the CDR3 is TGTGCTAGCAGCCCAGGGGCCGGGGAGCTGTTTTTT. Translating gives CASSPGAGELFF.